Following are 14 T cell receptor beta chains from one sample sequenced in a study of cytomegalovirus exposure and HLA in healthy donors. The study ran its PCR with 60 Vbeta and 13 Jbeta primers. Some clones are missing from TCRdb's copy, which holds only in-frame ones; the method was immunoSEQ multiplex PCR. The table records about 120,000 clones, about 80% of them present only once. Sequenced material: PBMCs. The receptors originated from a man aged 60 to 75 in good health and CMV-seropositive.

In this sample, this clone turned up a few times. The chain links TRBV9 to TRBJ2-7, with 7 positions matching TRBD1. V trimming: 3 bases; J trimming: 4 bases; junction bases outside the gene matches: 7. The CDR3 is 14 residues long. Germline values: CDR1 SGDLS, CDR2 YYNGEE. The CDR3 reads CASSAPGGNYEQYF. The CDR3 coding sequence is TGTGCCAGCAGCGCCCCAGGGGGAAATTACGAGCAGTACTTC.

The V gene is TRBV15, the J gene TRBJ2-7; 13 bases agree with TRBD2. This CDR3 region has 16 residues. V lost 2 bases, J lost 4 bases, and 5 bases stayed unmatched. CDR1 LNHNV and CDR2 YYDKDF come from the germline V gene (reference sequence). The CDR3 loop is CATSRPGLAGLYEQYF. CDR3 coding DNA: TGTGCCACCAGCAGACCGGGACTAGCGGGGCTATACGAGCAGTACTTC.

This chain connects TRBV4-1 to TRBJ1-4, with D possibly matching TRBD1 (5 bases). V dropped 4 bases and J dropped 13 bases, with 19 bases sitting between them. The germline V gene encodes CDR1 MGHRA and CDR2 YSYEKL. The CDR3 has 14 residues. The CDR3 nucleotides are TGCGCCAGCAGCCCTGTCGGCGGGACCCGTTTACTGTTTTTT. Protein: CASSPVGGTRLLFF.

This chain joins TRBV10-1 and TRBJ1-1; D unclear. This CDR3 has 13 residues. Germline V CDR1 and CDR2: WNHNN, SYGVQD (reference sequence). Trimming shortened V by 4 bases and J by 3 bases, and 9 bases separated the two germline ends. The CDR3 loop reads CASSAGGYTEAFF. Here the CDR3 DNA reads TGCGCCAGCAGTGCGGGAGGCTACACTGAAGCTTTCTTT.

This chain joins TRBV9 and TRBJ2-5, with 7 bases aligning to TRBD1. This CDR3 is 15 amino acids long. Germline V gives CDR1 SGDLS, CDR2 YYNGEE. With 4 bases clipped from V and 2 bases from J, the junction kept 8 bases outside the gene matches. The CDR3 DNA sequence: TGTGCCAGCAGCACTAGGACAGGAACTCAAGAGACCCAGTACTTC. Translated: CASSTRTGTQETQYF.

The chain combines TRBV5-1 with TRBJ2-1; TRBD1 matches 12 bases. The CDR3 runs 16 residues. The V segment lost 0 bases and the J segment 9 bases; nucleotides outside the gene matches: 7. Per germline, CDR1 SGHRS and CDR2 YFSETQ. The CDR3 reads CASSLGDRGPESEQFF. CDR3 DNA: TGCGCCAGCAGCTTGGGGGACAGGGGGCCTGAGAGTGAGCAGTTCTTC.

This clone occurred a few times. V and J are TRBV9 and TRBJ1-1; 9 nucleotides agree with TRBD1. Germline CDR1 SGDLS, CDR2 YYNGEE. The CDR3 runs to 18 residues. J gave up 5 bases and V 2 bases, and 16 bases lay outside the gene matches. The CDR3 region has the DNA TGTGCCAGCAGCGTCGCCCCTCGACAGGGGGAATCGATAACTGAAGCTTTCTTT. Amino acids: CASSVAPRQGESITEAFF.

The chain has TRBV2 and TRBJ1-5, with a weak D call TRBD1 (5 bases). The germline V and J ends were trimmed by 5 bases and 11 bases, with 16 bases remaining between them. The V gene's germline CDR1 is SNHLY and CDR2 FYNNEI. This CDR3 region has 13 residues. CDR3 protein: CASSIVGLPAQHF. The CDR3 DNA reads TGTGCCAGCAGTATAGTGGGGCTCCCAGCCCAGCATTTT.

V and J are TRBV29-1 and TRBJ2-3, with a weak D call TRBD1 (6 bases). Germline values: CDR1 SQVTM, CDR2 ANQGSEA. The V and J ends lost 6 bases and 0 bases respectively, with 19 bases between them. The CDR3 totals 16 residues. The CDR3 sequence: CSVGAGLRGSTDTQYF. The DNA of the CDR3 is TGCAGCGTGGGCGCCGGACTCAGGGGTAGCACAGATACGCAGTATTTT.

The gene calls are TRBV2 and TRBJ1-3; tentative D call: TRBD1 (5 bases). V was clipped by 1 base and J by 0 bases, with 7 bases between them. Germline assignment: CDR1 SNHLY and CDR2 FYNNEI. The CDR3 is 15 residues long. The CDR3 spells CASSEGQSSGNTIYF. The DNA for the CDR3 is TGTGCCAGCAGTGAAGGACAGAGCTCTGGAAACACCATATATTTT.

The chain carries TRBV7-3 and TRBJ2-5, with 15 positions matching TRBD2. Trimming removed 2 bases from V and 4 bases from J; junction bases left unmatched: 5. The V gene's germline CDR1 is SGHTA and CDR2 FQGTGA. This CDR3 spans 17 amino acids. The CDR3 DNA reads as TGTGCCAGCAGCTTAGGGACTAGCGGGAGGACGGGAGAGACCCAGTACTTC. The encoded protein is CASSLGTSGRTGETQYF.

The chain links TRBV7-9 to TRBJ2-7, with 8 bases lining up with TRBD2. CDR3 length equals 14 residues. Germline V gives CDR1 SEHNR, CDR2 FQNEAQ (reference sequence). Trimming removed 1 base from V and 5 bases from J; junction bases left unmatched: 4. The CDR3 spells CASSLELAANEQYF. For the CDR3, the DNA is TGTGCCAGCAGCTTAGAACTAGCGGCGAACGAGCAGTACTTC. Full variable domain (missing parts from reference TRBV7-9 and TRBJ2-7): DTGVSQNPRHKITKRGQNVTFRCDPISEHNRLYWYRQTLGQGPEFLTYFQNEAQLEKSRLLSDRFSAERPKGSFSTLEIQRTEQGDSAMYLCASSLELAANEQYFGPGTRLTVT.

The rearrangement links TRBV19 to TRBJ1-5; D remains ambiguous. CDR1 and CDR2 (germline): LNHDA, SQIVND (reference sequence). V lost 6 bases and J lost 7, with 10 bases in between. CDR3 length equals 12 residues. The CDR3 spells CASRIGSQPQHF. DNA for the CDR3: TGTGCCAGTAGAATCGGTTCCCAGCCCCAGCATTTT.

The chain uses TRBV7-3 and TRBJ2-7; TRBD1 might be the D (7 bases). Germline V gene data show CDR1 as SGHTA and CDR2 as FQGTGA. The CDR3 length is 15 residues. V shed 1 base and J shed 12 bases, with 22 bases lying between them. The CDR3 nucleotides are TGTGCCAGCAGCTTAAACGGGATAGGGGGCGGGATGTGGTACTTC. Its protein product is CASSLNGIGGGMWYF.